Below, one T cell receptor (beta chain) is given with its context. Its antigen is unknown. This sample was taken from a study of beta chain features in type 1 diabetes. Turning to the study itself: Examination covered under 110 million sorted cells spanning all samples.

Sorting with CD45RO/CCR7/CD25/CD127/CD95/CD27 yielded naive, central memory, regulatory and stem-like memory CD4+ cells. Germline V CDR1 and CDR2: MNHEY, SMNVEV (reference sequence). With V trimmed by 7 bases and J by 4 bases, 7 bases remained unmatched. The CDR3 covers 14 residues. General study points: Shortening that was moderate but significant affected the TCRB CDR3s of Type 1 diabetes patients in all four CD4+ subsets. Whether HLA type affects TCRB rearrangement stayed undetermined in the present work.

Isolated RNA was reverse transcribed in full, so expressed TCRB transcripts were sequenced. Sequencing was performed with immunoSEQ multiplex PCR; in TCRdb, only in-frame clones are kept and a portion is missing. Of 200,000 to 300,000 clones in the sample, roughly 21% were seen once. Source material: naive CD4+ T cells from blood. The sequence was collected from a woman aged 40 to 50 with type 1 diabetes. The chain combines TRBV27 with TRBJ1-1, with TRBD1 matching 9 bases. CDR3 bases: TGTGCCAGCACCCCGGGACAGGGTTTCACTGAAGCTTTCTTT. This gives the protein CASTPGQGFTEAFF.